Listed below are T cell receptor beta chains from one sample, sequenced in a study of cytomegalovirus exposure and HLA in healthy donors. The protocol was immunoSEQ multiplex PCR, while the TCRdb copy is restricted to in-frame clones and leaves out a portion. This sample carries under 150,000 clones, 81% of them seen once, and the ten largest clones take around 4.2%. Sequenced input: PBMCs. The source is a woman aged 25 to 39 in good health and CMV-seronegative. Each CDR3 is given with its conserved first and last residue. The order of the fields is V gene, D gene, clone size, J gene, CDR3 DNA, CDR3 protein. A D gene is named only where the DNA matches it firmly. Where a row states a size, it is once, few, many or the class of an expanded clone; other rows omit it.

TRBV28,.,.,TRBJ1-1,TGTGCCAGCCCTCCTAGGGGGGGATTGAACACTGAAGCTTTCTTT,CASPPRGGLNTEAFF
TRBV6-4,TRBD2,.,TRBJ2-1,TGTGCCAGCAGTCCGGGACTAGACCCCTACAATGAGCAGTTCTTC,CASSPGLDPYNEQFF
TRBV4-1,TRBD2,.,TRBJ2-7,TGCGCCAGCAGCCGCGACCCACCGGGACTAGCGGGTCTCTCCTACGAGCAGTACTTC,CASSRDPPGLAGLSYEQYF
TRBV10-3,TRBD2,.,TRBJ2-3,TGTGCCATCCGGGAGAACCTAGCGGGAGCGGCAGATACGCAGTATTTT,CAIRENLAGAADTQYF
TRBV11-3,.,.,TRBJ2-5,TGTGCCAGCAGCTTGGGACTCCAAGAGACCCAGTACTTC,CASSLGLQETQYF
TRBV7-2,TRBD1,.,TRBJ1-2,TGTGCCAGCAGCTTACCATTGAAAACCGACAGGGGGCTAAAGTATGGCTACACCTTC,CASSLPLKTDRGLKYGYTF
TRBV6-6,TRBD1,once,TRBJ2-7,TGTGCCAGCAGTTACTCGGGACAGGGGAGCTACGAGCAGTACTTC,CASSYSGQGSYEQYF
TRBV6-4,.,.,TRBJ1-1,TGTGCCAGCAGCCGCACACAGAACACTGAAGCTTTCTTT,CASSRTQNTEAFF
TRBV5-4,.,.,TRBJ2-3,TGTGCCAGCAGCTCCGCAGATACGCAGTATTTT,CASSSADTQYF
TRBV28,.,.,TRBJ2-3,TGTGCCAGCAGTTTGACAGAAGATACGCAGTATTTT,CASSLTEDTQYF
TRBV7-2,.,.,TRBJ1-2,TGTGCCAGCAGCGCCAGGACAGATCTCTATGGCTACACCTTC,CASSARTDLYGYTF
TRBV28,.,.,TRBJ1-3,TGTGCCACCCGACAGCAACCACTTGGAAACACCATATATTTT,CATRQQPLGNTIYF
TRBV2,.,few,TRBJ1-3,TGTGCCAGCAGTGATCGGGGTATGGCCTCTGGAAACACCATATATTTT,CASSDRGMASGNTIYF
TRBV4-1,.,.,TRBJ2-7,TGCGCCAGCAGCCTTTCTGTCGAGGAGCTAGCGAGAGCCTACGAGCAGTACTTC,CASSLSVEELARAYEQYF
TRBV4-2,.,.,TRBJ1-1,TGTGCCAGCAGCCTAGAGCGGGCCTTCCCTGAAGCTTTCTTT,CASSLERAFPEAFF